This T cell receptor (beta chain) appears in the sequencing data of a study of shared T cell receptors in the human thymus. Data came from immunoSEQ multiplex PCR; TCRdb stores just in-frame clones and leaves some out. This sample has approximately 580,000 clones, with around 78% found just once. These same data were also listed under a study on human thymus T cells. From that report: Donors were healthy Finnish infants having corrective surgery for congenital heart defects. Thymic material originated from resections removed in the course of corrective heart surgery. V and J genes seemed to be used with bias in thymic and blood repertoires. Related research described strongly overlapping thymic repertoires in unrelated people.

The sequenced sample consisted of thymocytes. The TCR comes from a boy under three years old with a congenital heart defect.

CDR3 amino acids: CASSHWAYQETQYF. CDR3 in DNA: TGTGCCAGCAGCCATTGGGCGTACCAAGAGACCCAGTACTTC. The chain combines TRBV14 with TRBJ2-5, with no clear D. V lost 3 bases and J lost 0, with 8 bases in between. The CDR3 extends over 14 amino acids. Germline V gene data show CDR1 as SGHDN and CDR2 as FVKESK.